These 27 T cell receptor beta chains were sequenced from one sample in a study of PD-1 and CTLA-4 blockade in melanoma. This table comes from immunoSEQ multiplex PCR, and its TCRdb copy is limited to in-frame clones, with some not included. The sample has about 31,000 clones, less than 95% seen once. The sample consisted of CD8+ T cells from peripheral blood, taken from a patient given anti-PD-1 treatment. Receptors originate from a human donor with melanoma.

The J gene is TRBJ2-1, the V gene TRBV11-2; the match to TRBD2 covers 14 bases. V lost 5 bases to trimming and J lost 10 bases; unmatched junction nucleotides: 7. Germline assignment: CDR1 SGHAT and CDR2 FQNNGV. The CDR3 runs 15 residues. CDR3 region: CASSDRTSGGNEQFF. CDR3 DNA: TGTGCCAGCAGCGACAGGACTAGCGGGGGGAACGAGCAGTTCTTC. Looking up the rest from reference TRBV11-2 and TRBJ2-1 gives the full variable domain: EAGVAQSPRYKIIEKRQSVAFWCNPISGHATLYWYQQILGQGPKLLIQFQNNGVVDDSQLPKDRFSAERLKGVDSTLKIQPAKLEDSAVYLCASSDRTSGGNEQFFGPGTRLTVL.

V usage is TRBV7-9 and J usage is TRBJ2-2, with a possible D match to TRBD2 (6 bases). CDR1 and CDR2 (germline): SEHNR, FQNEAQ (reference sequence). The CDR3 has 15 residues. V was pared by 1 base and J by 8 bases, with 14 bases between. The CDR3 bases are TGTGCCAGCAGCTTAGAGGACTATGTGGCTGGGGAGCTGTTTTTT. It encodes CASSLEDYVAGELFF.

The chain employs TRBV5-1 and TRBJ2-7; D might be TRBD1 (5 bases). The CDR3 totals 13 residues. Trimming took 3 bases from V and 0 from J, leaving 7 bases between them. The germline V gene encodes CDR1 SGHRS and CDR2 YFSETQ. CDR3 coding DNA: TGCGCCAGCAGCTCGGACAACTCCTACGAGCAGTACTTC. It translates to CASSSDNSYEQYF.

The rearrangement joins TRBV7-9 to TRBJ2-1; 11 bases agree with TRBD2. Trimming removed 3 bases from V and 4 bases from J; junction bases left unmatched: 2. This CDR3 has 15 residues. CDR1 is SEHNR and CDR2 is FQNEAQ in the germline V gene (reference sequence). The CDR3 DNA is TGTGCCAGCAGCTTGACTAGCGGGATATACAATGAGCAGTTCTTC. It specifies CASSLTSGIYNEQFF. Based on the CDR3 plus reference TRBV7-9 and TRBJ2-1, the full variable domain is DTGVSQNPRHKITKRGQNVTFRCDPISEHNRLYWYRQTLGQGPEFLTYFQNEAQLEKSRLLSDRFSAERPKGSFSTLEIQRTEQGDSAMYLCASSLTSGIYNEQFFGPGTRLTVL.

This clone was picked up one time. The rearrangement links TRBV7-9 to TRBJ1-2, with 10 bases identical to TRBD1. V dropped 5 bases and J dropped 0; count of bases not matched to a gene: 6. Germline V gene lookup returns CDR1 SEHNR and CDR2 FQNEAQ (reference sequence). The CDR3 is 16 amino acids. This CDR3 reads CASSPRDRGSNYGYTF. CDR3 in DNA: TGTGCCAGCAGCCCCCGGGACAGGGGCTCTAACTATGGCTACACCTTC.

In this sample, this clone turned up a few times. The rearrangement links TRBV29-1 to TRBJ2-7, with 10 bases matching TRBD1. This CDR3 comprises 13 residues. V shed 5 bases and J 0 bases; nucleotides not matched to a gene: 1. Germline V lookup: CDR1 SQVTM, CDR2 ANQGSEA. The CDR3: CSVWTGGSYEQYF. In DNA form, the CDR3 reads TGCAGCGTTTGGACAGGGGGCTCCTACGAGCAGTACTTC.

J is TRBJ1-2 and V is TRBV6-5; 7 nucleotides line up with TRBD1. This CDR3 region has 15 residues. Germline V gene data show CDR1 as MNHEY and CDR2 as SVGAGI. Trimming took 7 bases from V and 1 from J; bases not matched to a gene: 9. The DNA for the CDR3 is TGTGCCAGCACCACCGGGACAGCGGATAACTATGGCTACACCTTC. Translation: CASTTGTADNYGYTF.

CDR3 sequence: CASSFGLEDEQFF. The CDR3 DNA reads as TGTGCCAGCAGCTTTGGACTAGAGGATGAGCAGTTCTTC. This rearrangement joins TRBV7-3 to TRBJ2-1; 7 nucleotides line up with TRBD2. CDR3 length: 13 amino acids. Germline CDR1 SGHTA, CDR2 FQGTGA. The V gene end was trimmed by 3 bases and the J gene end by 8 bases; junction bases not matched to a gene: 4.

CDR3 loop: CASSQEGGRDGPYEQYF. The CDR3 DNA reads as TGCGCCAGCAGCCAAGAGGGAGGCCGGGACGGTCCCTACGAGCAGTACTTC. This chain connects TRBV4-1 to TRBJ2-7; D is possibly TRBD2 (6 bases). Germline CDR1 is MGHRA and CDR2 is YSYEKL. The CDR3 is 17 residues long. The V gene lost 0 bases and the J gene lost 2 bases, with 17 bases spanning the gap.

CDR3 region: CASSQEEAGSSADTQYF. The DNA for the CDR3 is TGTGCCAGCAGCCAAGAGGAAGCGGGCTCCTCGGCAGATACGCAGTATTTT. This chain links TRBV4-2 with TRBJ2-3; TRBD2 might be the D (6 bases). The CDR3 runs 17 residues. The ends were cut back, 0 bases at V and 4 bases at J, with 17 bases in the middle. Germline-derived CDR1 and CDR2 are LGHNA and YNFKEQ.

This sequence joins TRBV24-1 and TRBJ2-1; D is perhaps TRBD2 (6 bases). Trimming removed 1 base from V and 9 bases from J, with 9 bases in between. This CDR3 has 13 amino acids. Per the germline V gene, CDR1 is KGHDR and CDR2 is SFDVKD. CDR3 loop: CATSDLLAGEQFF. CDR3 nucleotides: TGTGCCACCAGTGATTTACTAGCCGGTGAGCAGTTCTTC.

The chain employs TRBV6-5 and TRBJ2-1, with D perhaps matching TRBD1 or TRBD2 (5 bases each). Germline-derived CDR1 and CDR2 are MNHEY and SVGAGI. The CDR3 is 13 residues long. V lost 5 bases, J lost 7 bases, and 12 bases lay in between. Here the CDR3 DNA reads TGTGCCAGCAGTCTCATAGGGGAGAATGAGCAGTTCTTC. Translating gives CASSLIGENEQFF.

This chain connects TRBV30 to TRBJ2-1; no firm D call. The CDR3 totals 13 residues. Germline V gives CDR1 GTSNPN, CDR2 SVGIG (reference sequence). CDR3 nucleotides: TGTGCATACCGGGCGGTAGCCTACAATGAGCAGTTCTTC. Translating it yields CAYRAVAYNEQFF. Complete variable domain (other parts from reference TRBV30 and TRBJ2-1): SQTIHQWPATLVQPVGSPLSLECTVEGTSNPNLYWYRQAAGRGLQLLFYSVGIGQISSEVPQNLSASRPQDRQFILSSKKLLLSDSGFYLCAYRAVAYNEQFFGPGTRLTVL.

The V gene is TRBV3-1 (or the pseudogene TRBV3-2), the J gene TRBJ2-3; 7 nucleotides match TRBD1. The V segment lost 3 bases and the J segment 0 bases; nucleotides outside the gene matches: 6. The CDR3 totals 16 residues. Germline loops: CDR1 LGHDT, CDR2 YNNKEL (reference sequence). CDR3 protein: CASSHLGQRSTDTQYF. CDR3 bases: TGTGCCAGCAGCCACCTGGGACAGCGGAGCACAGATACGCAGTATTTT.

The rearrangement joins TRBV7-9 to TRBJ2-1; D is unresolved. Between the trimmed V and J ends, which lost 5 bases and 6 bases, there was a span of 5 bases. Germline loops: CDR1 SEHNR, CDR2 FQNEAQ (reference sequence). The CDR3 is 11 residues long. The CDR3 protein is CASSVLNEQFF. CDR3 DNA sequence: TGTGCCAGCAGCGTACTCAATGAGCAGTTCTTC.

The V and J genes are TRBV5-4 and TRBJ2-7, with TRBD1 as a possible D gene (6 bases). Germline V gives CDR1 SGHNT, CDR2 YYREEE (reference sequence). This CDR3 spans 15 amino acids. V was shortened by 5 bases and J by 2 bases, with 17 bases between the two germline ends. This CDR3 reads CASSWGPGQAYEQYF. The CDR3 region has the DNA TGTGCCAGCAGTTGGGGGCCGGGACAAGCCTACGAGCAGTACTTC. Looking up the rest from reference TRBV5-4 and TRBJ2-7 gives the full variable domain: ETGVTQSPTHLIKTRGQQVTLRCSSQSGHNTVSWYQQALGQGPQFIFQYYREEENGRGNFPPRFSGLQFPNYSSELNVNALELDDSALYLCASSWGPGQAYEQYFGPGTRLTVT.

The chain is built from TRBV30 and TRBJ2-1, with D perhaps matching TRBD1 or TRBD2 (5 bases each). V gave up 1 base and J gave up 8 bases, with 12 bases separating them. CDR3 length: 13 residues. CDR1 and CDR2 from the germline V gene are GTSNPN and SVGIG (reference sequence). CDR3 DNA sequence: TGTGCCTGGAGTGGGGGGAGCAGGGATGAGCAGTTCTTC. Amino acid sequence: CAWSGGSRDEQFF.

The gene calls are TRBV28 and TRBJ1-2; D not certain. Trimming removed 4 bases at V and 4 bases at J, with 16 bases between. Germline assignment: CDR1 MDHEN and CDR2 SYDVKM. This CDR3 comprises 15 residues. For the CDR3, the DNA is TGTGCCAGCAGTTCGCCTCAGAGGGTCAGCTATGGCTACACCTTC. Residues: CASSSPQRVSYGYTF.

The V and J genes are TRBV19 and TRBJ2-3; D gene uncertain. CDR1 and CDR2 (germline): LNHDA, SQIVND (reference sequence). This CDR3 contains 14 residues. V was cut by 1 base and J by 0 bases, with 5 bases left in between. In nucleotides, the CDR3 is TGTGCCAGTAGTATAGGGGTTAGCACAGATACGCAGTATTTT. Amino acid sequence: CASSIGVSTDTQYF.

The chain employs TRBV30 and TRBJ1-2; tentative D call: TRBD1 (5 bases). This CDR3 region has 14 residues. Trimming took off 2 bases at V and 6 bases at J, with 16 bases between the two ends. Germline CDR1 reads GTSNPN; CDR2 reads SVGIG (reference sequence). The CDR3: CAWSPGPDMNGYTF. CDR3 coding DNA: TGTGCCTGGAGTCCCGGCCCGGACATGAATGGCTACACCTTC.

This rearrangement joins TRBV11-3 to TRBJ1-5, with D possibly matching TRBD1 (5 bases). This CDR3 is built from 14 residues. The V gene's germline CDR1 is SGHNT and CDR2 YENEEA. V dropped 5 bases and J dropped 3 bases, with 11 bases sitting between them. CDR3 coding DNA: TGTGCCAGCAGCCTGGGGACCAACAATCAGCCCCAGCATTTT. This codes for CASSLGTNNQPQHF.

The V and J genes are TRBV7-9 and TRBJ1-1; 12 bases are shared with TRBD1. Germline loops: CDR1 SEHNR, CDR2 FQNEAQ (reference sequence). The CDR3 has 15 residues. The ends lost 4 bases at V and 7 bases at J; junction bases unmatched: 7. DNA of the CDR3: TGTGCCAGCAGCTCTCCGGGACAGGGGGCAATTGAAGCTTTCTTT. The encoded protein is CASSSPGQGAIEAFF.

Regarding this clone: The same CDR3 arises from other DNA sequences in this sample as well. This chain connects TRBV9 to TRBJ1-1; D not resolved. Germline-derived CDR1 and CDR2 are SGDLS and YYNGEE. V lost 0 bases, J lost 4 bases, and 7 bases lay in between. The CDR3 has 13 amino acids. CDR3 nucleotide sequence: TGTGCCAGCAGCGTAGGAGGGTCCACTGAAGCTTTCTTT. Translation: CASSVGGSTEAFF.

V gene TRBV13 combines with J gene TRBJ2-1; TRBD2 matches 8 bases. The CDR3 runs 14 residues. V shed 2 bases and J 9 bases; nucleotides not matched to a gene: 6. Germline V CDR1 and CDR2: PRHDT, FYEKMQ (reference sequence). The CDR3 loop is CASSLLGREGEQFF. The CDR3 DNA follows: TGTGCCAGCAGCTTACTAGGTCGGGAGGGTGAGCAGTTCTTC.

The chain joins TRBV7-8 to TRBJ2-3; 7 nucleotides agree with TRBD1. Per the germline V gene, CDR1 is SGHVS and CDR2 is FQNEAQ. After removal of 5 bases from V and 2 bases from J, the junction contained 4 bases not matched to a gene. CDR3 length equals 14 residues. The CDR3 is CASSLGTDTDTQYF. The CDR3 DNA sequence: TGTGCCAGCAGCCTAGGGACAGACACAGATACGCAGTATTTT.

With respect to this clone: Within the sample, other DNA sequences also encode this same CDR3. The chain couples TRBV27 to TRBJ1-5; D gene ambiguous. The CDR3 has 14 residues. CDR1 and CDR2 from the germline V gene are MNHEY and SMNVEV (reference sequence). Deletions cut 2 bases from V and 0 bases from J, with 5 bases between. The CDR3 region is CASSLRGSNQPQHF. CDR3 sequence (DNA): TGTGCCAGCAGTTTACGAGGTAGCAATCAGCCCCAGCATTTT.

The rearrangement uses TRBV5-3 and TRBJ2-4; D unclear. TRBV5-3 falls under the ORF class, with uncertain function. The CDR3 is 14 amino acids. Trimming pared 4 bases from V and 3 bases from J, leaving 11 bases between. CDR3 sequence reads: CARSPGRSKNIQYF. CDR3 coding DNA: TGTGCCAGAAGCCCTGGACGAAGCAAAAACATTCAGTACTTC.